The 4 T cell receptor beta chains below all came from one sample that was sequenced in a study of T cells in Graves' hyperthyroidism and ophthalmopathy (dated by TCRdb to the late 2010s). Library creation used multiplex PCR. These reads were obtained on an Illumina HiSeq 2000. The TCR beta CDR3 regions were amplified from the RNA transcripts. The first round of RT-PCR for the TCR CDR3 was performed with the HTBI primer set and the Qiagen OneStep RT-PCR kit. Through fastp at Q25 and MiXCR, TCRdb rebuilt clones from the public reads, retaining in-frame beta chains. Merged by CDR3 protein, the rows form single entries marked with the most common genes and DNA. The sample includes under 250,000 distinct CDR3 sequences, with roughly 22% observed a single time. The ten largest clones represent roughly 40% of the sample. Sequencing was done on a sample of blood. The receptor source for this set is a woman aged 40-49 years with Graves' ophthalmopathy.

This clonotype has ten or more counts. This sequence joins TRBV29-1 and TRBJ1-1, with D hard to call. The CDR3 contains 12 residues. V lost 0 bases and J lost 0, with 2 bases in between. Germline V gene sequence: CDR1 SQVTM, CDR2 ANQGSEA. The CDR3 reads CSVEEMNTEAFF. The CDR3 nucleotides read TGCAGCGTTGAAGAAATGAACACTGAAGCTTTCTTT.

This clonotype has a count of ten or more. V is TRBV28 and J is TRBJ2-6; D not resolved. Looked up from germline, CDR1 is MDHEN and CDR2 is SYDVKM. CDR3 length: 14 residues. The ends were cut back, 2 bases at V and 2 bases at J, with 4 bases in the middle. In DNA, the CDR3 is TGTGCCAGCAGTTTAGTTCCTGGGGCCAACGTCCTGACTTTC. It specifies CASSLVPGANVLTF.

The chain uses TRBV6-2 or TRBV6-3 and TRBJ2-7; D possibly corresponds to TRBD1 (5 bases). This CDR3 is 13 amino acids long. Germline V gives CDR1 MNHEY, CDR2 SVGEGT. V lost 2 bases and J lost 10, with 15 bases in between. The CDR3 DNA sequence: TGTGCCAGCAGTTACACAGGAGAACTATCTCAGTACTTC. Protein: CASSYTGELSQYF.

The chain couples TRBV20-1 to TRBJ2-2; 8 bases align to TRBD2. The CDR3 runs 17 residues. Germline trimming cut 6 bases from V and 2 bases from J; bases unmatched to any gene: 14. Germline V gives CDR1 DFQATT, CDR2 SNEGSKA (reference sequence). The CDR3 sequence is CSASPWAGGFNTGELFF. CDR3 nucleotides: TGCAGTGCGAGCCCCTGGGCGGGAGGATTTAACACCGGGGAGCTGTTTTTT.